This entry features one T cell receptor (beta chain) sequence. The sample is drawn from a study of blood T cell repertoires in COVID-19. At the level of the study: The origin of the acute and convalescent COVID-19 samples was the United States, Italy and Spain. PBMCs, B-cell-depleted T cells, or T cells provided the cDNA or gDNA that made up the material.

Per the original methods: Amplified reference gene primers provided the basis for estimating nucleated cell counts. TCRdb keeps only in-frame clones here, not all; method: immunoSEQ multiplex PCR. V, J and clone size are taken as reported in that table, and D and trimming were inferred from the DNA itself. The sample holds more than 400,000 clones, approximately 83% seen once. After removal of 4 bases from V and 9 bases from J, the junction contained 8 bases not matched to a gene. This CDR3 has 15 residues. Germline V gene lookup returns CDR1 MDHEN and CDR2 SYDVKM. The TCR comes from a human donor in a cohort sampled during active COVID-19. The specimen was peripheral blood. The J gene is TRBJ1-6, the V gene TRBV28; 8 positions match TRBD1. The CDR3 sequence is CASSSRQGRSSPLHF. The CDR3 DNA reads as TGTGCCAGCAGTTCCCGACAGGGGAGAAGTTCACCCCTCCACTTT. The whole variable domain, filled in from reference TRBV28 and TRBJ1-6, reads DVKVTQSSRYLVKRTGEKVFLECVQDMDHENMFWYRQDPGLGLRLIYFSYDVKMKEKGDIPEGYSVSREKKERFSLILESASTNQTSMYLCASSSRQGRSSPLHFGNGTRLTVT.